This TCR beta chain is from a study of response to subunit inactivated influenza vaccine. Study-level findings and limits: Authors suggested each seasonal flu vaccination may recruit only limited numbers of new T cells.

TCRdb recomputed calls from the RT-PCR reads with MiXCR, one row per CDR3 protein. There are about 520,000 distinct CDR3 sequences in the sample; about 25% occur only once, and 1.9% lies in the top ten. Note on this clonotype: The antigen is undetermined.

CDR1 and CDR2 from the germline V gene are SGHTA and FQGNSA. This CDR3 has 15 residues. V was cut by 0 bases and J by 1 base, with 9 bases left in between. The TCR comes from a man aged 45-65 years who received an inactivated influenza vaccine. This specimen consisted of CD4+ T cells sorted from PBMCs, obtained 5 days after vaccination. The V call is TRBV7-2, the J call TRBJ1-2; D is uncertain. Here the CDR3 reads CASSLAVGRNYGYTF. The CDR3, as DNA: TGTGCCAGCAGCTTAGCCGTGGGCCGTAACTATGGCTACACCTTC.